This T cell receptor beta chain was profiled in a study of OX40 agonist ivuxolimab in advanced cancers. From germline, CDR1 is SNHLY and CDR2 FYNNEI. Trimming at V came to 6 bases and at J to 5 bases, leaving 12 bases not matched to a gene. CDR3 size: 15 residues. The assay was immunoSEQ multiplex PCR, and TCRdb's table has in-frame clones only and misses some. This sample has roughly 60,000 clones; roughly 86% occur once, and the top ten carry almost 4%. The receptor was derived from an adult with an advanced solid tumor such as melanoma, head and neck, liver or kidney cancer. Sample: CD4+ or CD8+ T cells sorted from blood, taken in a trial of the OX40 agonist ivuxolimab. The V and J genes are TRBV2 and TRBJ2-5, with TRBD1 identical over 7 bases. The chain's CDR3 is CASRNQDRAGETQYF. The CDR3 coding sequence is TGTGCCAGCAGGAACCAAGACAGGGCGGGTGAGACCCAGTACTTC.